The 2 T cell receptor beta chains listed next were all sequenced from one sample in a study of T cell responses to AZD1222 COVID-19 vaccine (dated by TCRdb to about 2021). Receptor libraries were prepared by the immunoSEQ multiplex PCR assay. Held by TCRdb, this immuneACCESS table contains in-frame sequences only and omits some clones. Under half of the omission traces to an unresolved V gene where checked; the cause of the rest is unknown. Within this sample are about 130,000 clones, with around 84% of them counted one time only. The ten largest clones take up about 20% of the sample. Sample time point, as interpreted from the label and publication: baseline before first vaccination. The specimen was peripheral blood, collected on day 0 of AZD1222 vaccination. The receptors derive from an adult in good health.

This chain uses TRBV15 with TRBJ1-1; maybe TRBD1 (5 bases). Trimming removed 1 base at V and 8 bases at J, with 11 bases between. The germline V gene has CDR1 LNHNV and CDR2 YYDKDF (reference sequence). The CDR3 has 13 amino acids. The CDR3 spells CATSRGVRQEAFF. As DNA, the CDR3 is TGTGCCACCAGCAGAGGGGTGAGACAGGAAGCTTTCTTT.

The DNA for the CDR3 is TGTGCCAGTAGTGCCGCGGGGGATAACAATGAGCAGTTCTTC. It translates to CASSAAGDNNEQFF. The V and J genes are TRBV19 and TRBJ2-1, with 7 bases matching TRBD2. Germline V gene sequence: CDR1 LNHDA, CDR2 SQIVND (reference sequence). The ends lost 5 bases at V and 5 bases at J; junction bases unmatched: 6. The CDR3 totals 14 residues.